These 23 T cell receptor beta chains originate from one sample sequenced in a study of cytomegalovirus exposure and HLA in healthy donors (dated by TCRdb to about 2017). The receptor library was made with the immunoSEQ multiplex PCR assay. For the multiplex PCR, a mixture combining 60 forward primers for TCR Vbeta segments and 13 reverse primers for TCR Jbeta segments was used. Held by TCRdb, this immuneACCESS table contains in-frame sequences only and omits some clones. Under half of the omission traces to an unresolved V gene where checked; the cause of the rest is unknown. This sample comprises tens of thousands of clones, under 85% of them detected only once. The ten largest clones take up approximately 2.8% of the sample. The sample taken for sequencing was PBMCs. These receptors came from a man younger than 45 in good health and CMV-seronegative.

The gene calls are TRBV6-5 and TRBJ1-5; TRBD1 agrees at 10 bases. There are 14 residues in the CDR3. V lost 6 bases to trimming and J lost 5 bases; unmatched junction nucleotides: 4. CDR1 MNHEY and CDR2 SVGAGI come from the germline V gene. Here the CDR3 reads CASRGTGEHQPQHF. CDR3 bases: TGTGCCAGCAGAGGGACAGGGGAACATCAGCCCCAGCATTTT.

V gene TRBV27 combines with J gene TRBJ2-1; D not resolved. The ends were cut back, 8 bases at V and 7 bases at J, with 18 bases in the middle. Germline V gene sequence: CDR1 MNHEY, CDR2 SMNVEV (reference sequence). The CDR3 extends over 14 amino acids. In nucleotides, the CDR3 is TGTGCCAGCTACGAGCGACCCGGCGTGAATGAGCAGTTCTTC. Translation: CASYERPGVNEQFF.

As concerns this clone: The sample has other DNA sequences that encode this CDR3 too. In DNA form, the CDR3 reads TGTGCCTGGAGGTACACGGGGAACACTGAAGCTTTCTTT. Its translation: CAWRYTGNTEAFF. The chain combines TRBV30 with TRBJ1-1; no clear D gene. Between the trimmed V and J ends, which lost 3 bases and 1 base, there was a span of 9 bases. This CDR3 has 13 amino acids. The germline V gene encodes CDR1 GTSNPN and CDR2 SVGIG (reference sequence).

The V call is TRBV9, the J call TRBJ1-5; 7 nucleotides agree with TRBD1. Germline V gene lookup returns CDR1 SGDLS and CDR2 YYNGEE. The CDR3 covers 14 residues. V lost 1 base to trimming and J lost 10 bases; unmatched junction nucleotides: 8. For the CDR3, the DNA is TGTGCCAGCAGCGTAAGTGAGGGGGCGATACCCCAGCATTTT. It codes for CASSVSEGAIPQHF. Complete variable domain (other parts from reference TRBV9 and TRBJ1-5): DSGVTQTPKHLITATGQRVTLRCSPRSGDLSVYWYQQSLDQGLQFLIQYYNGEERAKGNILERFSAQQFPDLHSELNLSSLELGDSALYFCASSVSEGAIPQHFGDGTRLSIL.

V usage is TRBV19 and J usage is TRBJ2-3, with 8 bases that match TRBD1. The CDR3 covers 14 residues. V shed 8 bases and J 0 bases; nucleotides not matched to a gene: 4. Germline CDR1 reads LNHDA; CDR2 reads SQIVND (reference sequence). CDR3 nucleotides: TGTGCCAGTCAACAGGGGGTAAGCACAGATACGCAGTATTTT. Protein product: CASQQGVSTDTQYF. Full variable domain (missing parts from reference TRBV19 and TRBJ2-3): DGGITQSPKYLFRKEGQNVTLSCEQNLNHDAMYWYRQDPGQGLRLIYYSQIVNDFQKGDIAEGYSVSREKKESFPLTVTSAQKNPTAFYLCASQQGVSTDTQYFGPGTRLTVL.

This chain uses TRBV6-6 with TRBJ1-4; D gene uncertain. Germline V gene sequence: CDR1 MNHNY, CDR2 SVGAGI (reference sequence). V dropped 8 bases and J dropped 5 bases, with 15 bases sitting between them. This CDR3 is built from 14 residues. CDR3 region: CASRQARGNEKLFF. The CDR3 bases are TGTGCCAGCCGGCAGGCGAGAGGGAATGAAAAACTGTTTTTT.

The chain recombines TRBV7-9 with TRBJ1-4, with 8 bases aligning to TRBD1. The V gene end was trimmed by 6 bases and the J gene end by 0 bases; junction bases not matched to a gene: 9. Germline CDR1 SEHNR, CDR2 FQNEAQ (reference sequence). The CDR3 runs 17 residues. For the CDR3, the DNA is TGTGCCAGCAGAGGGGGGGACAGGCTAACAACTAATGAAAAACTGTTTTTT. Translation gives CASRGGDRLTTNEKLFF.

This chain joins TRBV6-5 and TRBJ2-2, with D maybe TRBD1 (6 bases). The CDR3 spans 16 residues. V gave up 0 bases and J gave up 3 bases, with 11 bases separating them. Per germline, CDR1 MNHEY and CDR2 SVGAGI. The chain's CDR3 is CASSYSRDTYTGELFF. The DNA of the CDR3 is TGTGCCAGCAGTTACTCTCGGGACACTTACACCGGGGAGCTGTTTTTT.

The chain joins TRBV7-9 to TRBJ2-7; the match to TRBD1 covers 9 bases. CDR3 size: 16 residues. V lost 2 bases and J lost 3; bases outside the gene matches: 8. Per the germline V gene, CDR1 is SEHNR and CDR2 is FQNEAQ (reference sequence). The CDR3 loop reads CASSLKGQGGNYEQYF. In DNA form, the CDR3 reads TGTGCCAGCAGCTTAAAGGGACAGGGAGGTAACTACGAGCAGTACTTC.

CDR3 amino acids: CASSAIKGYEQYF. The CDR3, as DNA: TGTGCCAGCAGCGCCATTAAGGGGTACGAGCAGTACTTC. This sequence joins TRBV7-2 and TRBJ2-7; the D gene is possibly TRBD1 (5 bases). The germline V gene encodes CDR1 SGHTA and CDR2 FQGNSA. The CDR3 is 13 residues long. V lost 5 bases to trimming and J lost 4 bases, with 12 bases between them.

The chain carries TRBV2 and TRBJ1-3; perhaps TRBD1 as D (5 bases). Germline CDR1 is SNHLY and CDR2 is FYNNEI. With 5 bases removed from V and 2 bases from J, the gap between germline ends came to 7 bases. The CDR3 sequence is 13 residues long. The CDR3 region has the DNA TGTGCCAGCAGTCAGGACACTGGAAACACCATATATTTT. As protein: CASSQDTGNTIYF.

The rearrangement links TRBV7-3 to TRBJ2-1; TRBD2 is a possible D gene (6 bases). Germline CDR1 is SGHTA and CDR2 is FQGTGA. V was clipped by 3 bases and J by 6 bases, with 9 bases between them. There are 13 residues in the CDR3. The DNA for the CDR3 is TGTGCCAGCAGCTTGGGGACTGTCAATGAGCAGTTCTTC. Translating it yields CASSLGTVNEQFF.

This chain connects TRBV19 to TRBJ2-1; 8 bases line up with TRBD2. Per germline, CDR1 LNHDA and CDR2 SQIVND (reference sequence). V dropped 1 base and J dropped 6; count of bases not matched to a gene: 2. The CDR3 covers 14 residues. In DNA, the CDR3 is TGTGCCAGTAGTATAGCGGGGGGGCCCAATGAGCAGTTCTTC. This translates into CASSIAGGPNEQFF.

The chain employs TRBV2 and TRBJ1-2, with D perhaps TRBD1 (6 bases). This CDR3 comprises 13 residues. Germline CDR1 is SNHLY and CDR2 is FYNNEI. Trimming removed 4 bases from V and 8 bases from J, with 14 bases in between. The chain's CDR3 is CASSVGGPGGYTF. The CDR3 DNA is TGTGCCAGCAGTGTAGGGGGACCCGGGGGCTACACCTTC.

This chain connects TRBV11-2 to TRBJ1-6; the match to TRBD1 covers 8 bases. Germline trimming cut 6 bases from V and 15 bases from J; bases unmatched to any gene: 4. The length of the CDR3 is 11 residues. CDR1 is SGHAT, CDR2 FQNNGV, per germline. CDR3: CASRAGGDLHF. CDR3 nucleotides: TGTGCCAGCAGGGCAGGGGGCGACCTCCACTTT.

Note on this clone: The junction departs from germline at one end; a sequencing error may be responsible. The V gene is TRBV5-1, the J gene TRBJ2-5; TRBD2 matches at 8 bases. Germline CDR1 reads SGHRS; CDR2 reads YFSETQ. This CDR3 comprises 14 residues. The CDR3, as DNA: TGCGCCAGTAGCTTGTCCGGGGGGGAAGAGACCCAGTACTTC. This codes for CASSLSGGEETQYF.

This clone was counted only a few times. The V gene is TRBV6-5, the J gene TRBJ2-3, with D possibly being TRBD2 (5 bases). The CDR3 is 13 residues long. V was cut by 6 bases and J by 4 bases, with 11 bases left in between. Germline assignment: CDR1 MNHEY and CDR2 SVGAGI. The CDR3 sequence: CASSRLSADTQYF. The CDR3 bases are TGTGCCAGCAGCCGCCTTAGCGCAGATACGCAGTATTTT.

This clone was counted once. V is TRBV19 and J is TRBJ1-2; 10 positions agree with TRBD1. From germline, CDR1 is LNHDA and CDR2 SQIVND (reference sequence). Losses at the gene ends were 4 bases for V and 4 bases for J; bases not matched to a gene: 9. The CDR3 has 16 residues. CDR3 nucleotides: TGTGCCAGTAGTACGGGACAGGGGTTATCGGGCTATGGCTACACCTTC. This codes for CASSTGQGLSGYGYTF.

The V and J genes are TRBV19 and TRBJ1-5; D remains unclear. This CDR3 spans 15 amino acids. From germline, CDR1 is LNHDA and CDR2 SQIVND (reference sequence). Trimming removed 0 bases at V and 0 bases at J, with 6 bases between. CDR3 in DNA: TGTGCCAGTAGTATAGACGTGTATAGCAATCAGCCCCAGCATTTT. It specifies CASSIDVYSNQPQHF.

This chain connects TRBV7-3 to TRBJ1-1; D may be TRBD1 (5 bases). Trimming took off 1 base at V and 1 base at J, with 7 bases between the two ends. The CDR3 extends over 14 amino acids. CDR1 and CDR2 (germline): SGHTA, FQGTGA. The CDR3 sequence is CASSLNGQNTEAFF. CDR3 coding DNA: TGTGCCAGCAGCTTAAATGGACAGAACACTGAAGCTTTCTTT.

The chain links TRBV6-4 to TRBJ1-1; D gene uncertain. The CDR3 is 12 residues long. Deletions cut 2 bases from V and 10 bases from J, with 11 bases between. Per the germline V gene, CDR1 is MRHNA and CDR2 is SNTAGT. The CDR3 nucleotides are TGTGCCAGCAGTGACGGTAGCGAGGTAGCTTTCTTT. Translation: CASSDGSEVAFF.

The V gene is TRBV2, the J gene TRBJ2-7; D perhaps matches TRBD2 (5 bases). The CDR3 covers 13 residues. The V gene's germline CDR1 is SNHLY and CDR2 FYNNEI. The V gene lost 6 bases and the J gene lost 7 bases, with 16 bases spanning the gap. The CDR3 coding sequence is TGTGCCAGCAGAAACGGACCCACGGGAGAGCAGTACTTC. Translation: CASRNGPTGEQYF. Full variable domain (missing parts from reference TRBV2 and TRBJ2-7): EPEVTQTPSHQVTQMGQEVILRCVPISNHLYFYWYRQILGQKVEFLVSFYNNEISEKSEIFDDQFSVERPDGSNFTLKIRSTKLEDSAMYFCASRNGPTGEQYFGPGTRLTVT.

V and J are TRBV6-5 and TRBJ2-1, with TRBD2 matching over 11 bases. In germline, CDR1 is MNHEY, CDR2 SVGAGI. V was clipped by 6 bases and J by 10 bases; unmatched bases: 5. The CDR3 consists of 13 residues. The CDR3 region has the DNA TGTGCCAGCAGCCGAAGACTAGCGGGGGAGCAGTTCTTC. Its translation is CASSRRLAGEQFF.